One and the same sample provided the 26 T cell receptor beta chains below, sequenced in a study of CD8 T cells in ankylosing spondylitis. Overall study results and limits: Made up of about eight highly homologous variants, a TCR beta motif appeared characteristic of ankylosing spondylitis blood.

Their antigens are not known. TCRdb re-analysed the 5' RACE reads in MiXCR, keeping a single row per CDR3 protein. The repertoire has approximately 540,000 distinct CDR3 sequences, 10% to 15% of them found once; the top ten carry around 7%. Material: blood, either unsorted or a sorted T cell fraction (not recorded which). Every receptor here comes from a male donor with ankylosing spondylitis.

The chain couples TRBV12-5 to TRBJ2-5, with 7 bases lining up with TRBD1. CDR3 size: 15 residues. The ends lost 9 bases at V and 5 bases at J; junction bases unmatched: 15. Germline assignment: CDR1 LGHNT and CDR2 FRNRAP. The CDR3 loop reads CASQTGAPDWETQYF. In nucleotides, the CDR3 is TGTGCTAGCCAAACAGGGGCTCCCGATTGGGAGACCCAGTACTTC.

Ten or more counts support this clonotype. This chain joins TRBV24-1 and TRBJ1-5, with D perhaps matching TRBD1 (6 bases). The CDR3 runs 15 residues. Germline-derived CDR1 and CDR2 are KGHDR and SFDVKD. V shed 6 bases and J shed 3 bases, with 14 bases lying between them. CDR3 sequence: CATSPGGSDNQPQHF. The CDR3 nucleotides read TGTGCCACCAGTCCCGGGGGCTCAGACAATCAGCCCCAGCATTTT.

This clonotype showed up many times. The rearrangement uses TRBV10-3 and TRBJ2-1; TRBD2 matches at 9 bases. Germline V gene lookup returns CDR1 ENHRY and CDR2 SYGVKD. The CDR3 contains 17 residues. J lost 4 bases, V lost 2 bases, and 9 bases had no gene match. CDR3 nucleotide sequence: TGTGCCATCAGTGAGAGGAGTCTAGCGGGGATTTACAATGAGCAGTTCTTC. Protein product: CAISERSLAGIYNEQFF.

The chain uses TRBV4-1 and TRBJ2-2, with 9 bases that match TRBD1. Germline loops: CDR1 MGHRA, CDR2 YSYEKL. After removal of 6 bases from V and 3 bases from J, the junction contained 8 bases not matched to a gene. The CDR3 consists of 16 residues. As DNA, the CDR3 is TGCGCCAGCAGAAAAGCCGGGACAGGGTACACCGGGGAGCTGTTTTTT. Protein sequence: CASRKAGTGYTGELFF.

The rearrangement joins TRBV2 to TRBJ2-1; D perhaps matches TRBD1 (5 bases). Germline lookup yields CDR1 SNHLY and CDR2 FYNNEI. With 1 base removed from V and 5 bases from J, the gap between germline ends came to 12 bases. This CDR3 contains 15 residues. CDR3 nucleotide sequence: TGTGCCAGCAGTGAAGGGTCGTGGACAAACAATGAGCAGTTCTTC. This codes for CASSEGSWTNNEQFF.

This clonotype was counted a few times. The chain joins TRBV20-1 to TRBJ2-5, with 8 positions matching TRBD1. Trimming at V came to 2 bases and at J to 7 bases, leaving 9 bases not matched to a gene. The CDR3 extends over 14 amino acids. Germline values: CDR1 DFQATT, CDR2 SNEGSKA (reference sequence). This CDR3 is CSARLDRDYGTQYF. The CDR3 DNA sequence: TGCAGTGCTAGATTGGACAGGGATTATGGGACCCAGTACTTC.

This clonotype came up a few times. This chain links TRBV7-2 with TRBJ1-1, with D maybe TRBD1 (5 bases). Trimming removed 1 base at V and 5 bases at J, with 14 bases between. Germline CDR1 SGHTA, CDR2 FQGNSA. The CDR3 extends over 15 amino acids. The CDR3 sequence is CASSLERGSLTEAFF. CDR3 in DNA: TGTGCCAGCAGCTTAGAGAGGGGCAGCCTAACTGAAGCTTTCTTT.

This clonotype was seen only a few times. The rearrangement links TRBV20-1 to TRBJ2-1, with 7 bases lining up with TRBD2. With 7 bases clipped from V and 4 bases from J, the junction kept 13 bases outside the gene matches. Germline loops: CDR1 DFQATT, CDR2 SNEGSKA (reference sequence). The CDR3 totals 15 residues. Here the CDR3 DNA reads TGCAGTGGCAAGGGCGGGAGTGCCTCTTACAATGAGCAGTTCTTC. The encoded protein is CSGKGGSASYNEQFF.

Only a few counts were recorded for this clonotype. The V and J genes are TRBV28 and TRBJ2-7; no firm D call. The CDR3 totals 12 residues. Germline assignment: CDR1 MDHEN and CDR2 SYDVKM. The ends were cut back, 7 bases at V and 4 bases at J, with 11 bases in the middle. In nucleotides, the CDR3 is TGTGCCAGCAACGAGGAGAGGTACGAGCAGTACGTC. This gives the protein CASNEERYEQYV.

The chain recombines TRBV20-1 with TRBJ2-1; 12 bases map to TRBD2. This CDR3 is 14 amino acids long. Germline V gene data show CDR1 as DFQATT and CDR2 as SNEGSKA (reference sequence). J was trimmed by 7 bases and V by 2 bases; bases with no gene match: 3. This chain's CDR3 is CSARLAGGPNEQFF. The DNA of the CDR3 is TGCAGTGCTAGACTAGCGGGAGGGCCGAATGAGCAGTTCTTC.

This chain links TRBV5-1 with TRBJ1-2, with no clear D. V lost 0 bases and J 8 bases, leaving 14 bases between the germline ends. The CDR3 is 14 amino acids. CDR1 and CDR2 from the germline V gene are SGHRS and YFSETQ. CDR3: CASSLEGTGVGYTF. In nucleotides, the CDR3 is TGCGCCAGCAGCTTGGAGGGAACTGGTGTGGGCTACACCTTC.

The chain links TRBV27 to TRBJ1-5, with 7 bases aligning to TRBD1. The CDR3 consists of 19 residues. CDR1 and CDR2 from the germline V gene are MNHEY and SMNVEV (reference sequence). Trimming at V came to 5 bases and at J to 0 bases, leaving 16 bases not matched to a gene. The CDR3 DNA reads as TGTGCCAGCAGTCCGACAGGGCGAACGAGCCAATATAGCAATCAGCCCCAGCATTTT. It codes for CASSPTGRTSQYSNQPQHF.

This clonotype was observed a handful of times. The rearrangement links TRBV27 to TRBJ2-3, with 7 bases aligning to TRBD1. This CDR3 has 16 amino acids. Unmatched junction bases numbered 8, after V lost 5 bases and J lost 0 bases. Germline CDR1 MNHEY, CDR2 SMNVEV (reference sequence). The CDR3, as DNA: TGTGCCAGCAGTCCCCTAACAGGGGACAGCACAGATACGCAGTATTTT. Amino acid sequence: CASSPLTGDSTDTQYF.

The chain combines TRBV6-2 or TRBV6-3 with TRBJ2-2; 7 bases map to TRBD2. Germline-derived CDR1 and CDR2 are MNHEY and SVGEGT. After removal of 0 bases from V and 6 bases from J, the junction contained 1 base not matched to a gene. This CDR3 comprises 14 residues. The CDR3 reads CASSYSGGSGELFF. The DNA of the CDR3 is TGTGCCAGCAGTTACTCGGGGGGGTCCGGGGAGCTGTTTTTT.

This clonotype appeared many times. The gene calls are TRBV12-3 or TRBV12-4 and TRBJ1-6; TRBD1 might be the D (5 bases). The CDR3 loop spans 15 amino acids. Trimming cost V 8 bases and J 7 bases, with 18 bases left between them. The CDR3 DNA reads TGTGCCAGCGGCCCGTCGGGAGGGGCAAATTCACCCCTCCACTTT. Amino acid sequence: CASGPSGGANSPLHF.

This clonotype was observed a handful of times. The chain has TRBV12-3 or TRBV12-4 and TRBJ1-1; 7 positions match TRBD1. After removal of 5 bases from V and 1 base from J, the junction contained 7 bases not matched to a gene. CDR3 length equals 15 residues. The CDR3: CASSPLRTGNTEAFF. In DNA form, the CDR3 reads TGTGCCAGCAGTCCCCTCCGGACAGGGAACACTGAAGCTTTCTTT.

The chain is built from TRBV5-1 and TRBJ2-2; D ambiguous. CDR3 length: 14 residues. The V end was cut by 6 bases, the J end by 4 bases, with 13 bases between. Germline V gene sequence: CDR1 SGHRS, CDR2 YFSETQ. The CDR3 here is CASTLQVRTGELFF. Written as DNA, the CDR3 is TGCGCCAGCACGCTTCAGGTCCGCACCGGGGAGCTGTTTTTT. Based on the CDR3 plus reference TRBV5-1 and TRBJ2-2, the full variable domain is KAGVTQTPRYLIKTRGQQVTLSCSPISGHRSVSWYQQTPGQGLQFLFEYFSETQRNKGNFPGRFSGRQFSNSRSEMNVSTLELGDSALYLCASTLQVRTGELFFGEGSRLTVL.

In its sample, this clonotype was seen many times. V and J are TRBV18 and TRBJ2-5, with unresolved D. The CDR3 has 12 residues. Germline CDR1 KGHSH, CDR2 LQKENI. Deletions cut 1 base from V and 2 bases from J, with 2 bases between. The CDR3 DNA is TGTGCCAGCTCACCACAACAAGAGACCCAGTACTTC. Its protein product is CASSPQQETQYF.

The V and J genes are TRBV5-1 and TRBJ2-5; D gene uncertain. CDR1 is SGHRS and CDR2 is YFSETQ in the germline V gene. The CDR3 is 16 amino acids. The ends were cut back, 1 base at V and 0 bases at J, with 13 bases in the middle. CDR3 loop: CASSLLGIMYQETQYF. Here the CDR3 DNA reads TGCGCCAGCAGCTTGCTAGGGATAATGTACCAAGAGACCCAGTACTTC.

This clonotype was picked up many times. The chain combines TRBV12-3 or TRBV12-4 with TRBJ1-2; D call uncertain. The V gene lost 10 bases and the J gene lost 4 bases, with 22 bases spanning the gap. The CDR3 extends over 15 amino acids. CDR3 nucleotides: TGTGCCACCTTCAAGGTTACCGGAGGCGCCTATGGCTACACCTTC. Translation gives CATFKVTGGAYGYTF.

The chain recombines TRBV30 with TRBJ2-7; 10 positions match TRBD2. The CDR3 totals 13 residues. V lost 2 bases and J lost 5; bases outside the gene matches: 3. Germline CDR1 reads GTSNPN; CDR2 reads SVGIG (reference sequence). CDR3 amino acids: CAWSQREGNEQYF. The CDR3 DNA sequence: TGTGCCTGGAGTCAGCGGGAGGGCAACGAGCAGTACTTC.

This chain joins TRBV2 and TRBJ2-5; TRBD2 matches 11 bases. Germline loops: CDR1 SNHLY, CDR2 FYNNEI. This CDR3 spans 17 amino acids. The V gene end was trimmed by 5 bases and the J gene end by 5 bases; junction bases not matched to a gene: 13. The CDR3 reads CASSRALLAGGRETQYF. CDR3 DNA: TGTGCCAGCAGTCGGGCCTTGCTAGCGGGAGGACGGGAGACCCAGTACTTC.

In this sample, this clonotype turned up a few times. V gene TRBV14 combines with J gene TRBJ2-7; unclear D gene. This CDR3 contains 13 residues. V lost 1 base, J lost 0 bases, and 4 bases lay in between. Germline CDR1 reads SGHDN; CDR2 reads FVKESK. CDR3 in amino acids: CASSQGSSYEQYV. Written as DNA, the CDR3 is TGTGCCAGCAGCCAAGGAAGCTCCTACGAGCAGTACGTC.

The sample holds a few counts of this clonotype. This chain connects TRBV9 to TRBJ2-3; 12 nucleotides agree with TRBD2. Germline V CDR1 and CDR2: SGDLS, YYNGEE. The length of the CDR3 is 16 residues. The V gene end was trimmed by 0 bases and the J gene end by 6 bases; junction bases not matched to a gene: 5. The CDR3 DNA is TGTGCCAGCAGCGTAGGACTAGCGGGAGTTCCGGATACGCAGTATTTT. The encoded protein is CASSVGLAGVPDTQYF. The full variable domain, in which reference TRBV9 and TRBJ2-3 provide the parts outside the CDR3, is DSGVTQTPKHLITATGQRVTLRCSPRSGDLSVYWYQQSLDQGLQFLIQYYNGEERAKGNILERFSAQQFPDLHSELNLSSLELGDSALYFCASSVGLAGVPDTQYFGPGTRLTVL.

This clonotype has a count of ten or more. The chain couples TRBV7-9 to TRBJ2-2; 7 nucleotides match TRBD1. Looked up from germline, CDR1 is SEHNR and CDR2 is FQNEAQ (reference sequence). The junction had 2 bases not matched to a gene; V was cut back by 3 bases and J by 1 base. This CDR3 region has 15 residues. CDR3 amino acids: CASSFRDRNTGELFF. DNA of the CDR3: TGTGCCAGCAGCTTCCGGGACAGGAACACCGGGGAGCTGTTTTTT. Full variable domain (outside the CDR3, taken from reference TRBV7-9 and TRBJ2-2): DTGVSQNPRHKITKRGQNVTFRCDPISEHNRLYWYRQTLGQGPEFLTYFQNEAQLEKSRLLSDRFSAERPKGSFSTLEIQRTEQGDSAMYLCASSFRDRNTGELFFGEGSRLTVL.

A few counts support this clonotype. DNA for the CDR3: TGTGCCAGCAGCCTTAGGGGGCTTCCAGGGGACTACGAGCAGTACTTC. This codes for CASSLRGLPGDYEQYF. The chain is built from TRBV7-9 and TRBJ2-7; the match to TRBD1 covers 7 bases. CDR3 length: 16 residues. Trimming cost V 5 bases and J 3 bases; bases outside gene matches: 13. Germline CDR1 is SEHNR and CDR2 is FQNEAQ (reference sequence).